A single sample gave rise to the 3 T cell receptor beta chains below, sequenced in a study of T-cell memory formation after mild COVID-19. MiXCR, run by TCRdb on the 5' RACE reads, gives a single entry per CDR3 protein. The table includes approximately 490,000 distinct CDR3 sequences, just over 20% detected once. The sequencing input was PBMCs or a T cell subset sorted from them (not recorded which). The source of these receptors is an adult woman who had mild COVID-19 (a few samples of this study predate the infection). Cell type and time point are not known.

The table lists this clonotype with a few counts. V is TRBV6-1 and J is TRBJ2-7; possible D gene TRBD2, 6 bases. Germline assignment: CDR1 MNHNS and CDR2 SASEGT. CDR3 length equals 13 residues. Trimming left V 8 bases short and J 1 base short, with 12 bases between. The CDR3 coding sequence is TGTGCCAGCCGGGAGAGTGGATCCTACGAGCAGTACTTC. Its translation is CASRESGSYEQYF.

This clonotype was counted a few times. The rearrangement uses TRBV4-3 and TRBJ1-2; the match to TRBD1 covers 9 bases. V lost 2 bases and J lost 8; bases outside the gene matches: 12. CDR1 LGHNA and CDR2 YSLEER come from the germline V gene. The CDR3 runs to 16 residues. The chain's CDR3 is CASSQPGTGTGRGYTF. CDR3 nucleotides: TGCGCCAGCAGCCAACCCGGGACAGGGACAGGGAGAGGCTACACCTTC.

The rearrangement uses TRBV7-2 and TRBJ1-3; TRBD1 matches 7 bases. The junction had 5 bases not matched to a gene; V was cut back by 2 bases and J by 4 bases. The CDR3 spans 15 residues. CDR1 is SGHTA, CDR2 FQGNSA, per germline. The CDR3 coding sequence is TGTGCCAGCAGCTTACAGGGGGGGACCGGAAACACCATATATTTT. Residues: CASSLQGGTGNTIYF.